This record concerns one T cell receptor beta chain sequence. CDR1 LGHNT and CDR2 FRNRAP come from the germline V gene. V lost 2 bases and J lost 5, with 12 bases in between. The CDR3 covers 14 residues. This sample is drawn from a study of blood T cell repertoires in COVID-19. Across the whole study: The study drew acute and convalescent COVID-19 samples from the United States, Italy and Spain. Sources were T cells, B-cell-depleted T cells, or PBMCs; the material itself was cDNA or gDNA.

Authors' processing steps: The authors estimated nucleated cell counts from reference gene primer amplification. TCRdb's table, derived via immunoSEQ multiplex PCR, lists solely in-frame clones and lacks some. V, J and clone size are those of that table, while D and trimming were read from the DNA. The data contain roughly 100,000 clones, under 90% of them singletons. Sequencing was performed on peripheral blood. This receptor was taken from a human donor in a cohort sampled during active COVID-19. The chain links TRBV12-5 to TRBJ1-1; D unclear. DNA of the CDR3: TGTGCTAGTGGTTTGTTCGGGTTTGAGACTGAAGCTTTCTTT. Translating it yields CASGLFGFETEAFF.